The clone carrying this T cell receptor (beta chain) turned up a few times. The data were taken from a study of blood T cell repertoires in COVID-19. Study-level background: Acute and convalescent COVID-19 samples came from the United States, Italy and Spain. The analysed material was cDNA or gDNA that came from T cells, B-cell-depleted T cells, or PBMCs.

Original methodology: Nucleated cell number was recorded as an estimate derived from reference gene primer amplification. Sequencing used immunoSEQ multiplex PCR; TCRdb keeps in-frame clones, though not all of them. V and J calls and clone size are those listed in that table; D and trimming were worked out from the DNA. The sample contains 150,000 to 200,000 clones, approximately 84% of which appear only once. The sequence was collected from a human donor with acute COVID-19. The donor label of this sample is uncertain. Input material: PBMCs or T cells enriched from blood (not recorded which).

CDR3 in amino acids: CASSPYRVRLINSPLHF. CDR3 sequence (DNA): TGTGCCAGCTCACCCTACAGGGTTCGGCTTATAAATTCACCCCTCCACTTT. The rearrangement uses TRBV18 and TRBJ1-6, with D maybe TRBD1 (6 bases). This CDR3 region has 17 residues. Looked up from germline, CDR1 is KGHSH and CDR2 is LQKENI. Trimming removed 3 bases at V and 7 bases at J, with 19 bases between.